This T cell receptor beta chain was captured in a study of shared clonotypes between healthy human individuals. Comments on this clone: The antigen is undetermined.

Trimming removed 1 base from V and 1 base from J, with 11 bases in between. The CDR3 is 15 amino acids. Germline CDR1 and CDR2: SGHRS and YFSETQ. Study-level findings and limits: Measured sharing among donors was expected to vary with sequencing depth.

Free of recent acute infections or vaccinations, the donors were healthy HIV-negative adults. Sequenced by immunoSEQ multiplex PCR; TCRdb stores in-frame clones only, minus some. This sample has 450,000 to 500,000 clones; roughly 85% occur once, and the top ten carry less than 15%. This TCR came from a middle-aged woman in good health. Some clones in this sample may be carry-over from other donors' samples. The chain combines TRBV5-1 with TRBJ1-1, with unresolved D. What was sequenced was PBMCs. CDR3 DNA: TGCGCCAGCAGCTTGAATGTCGTTCGGAACACTGAAGCTTTCTTT. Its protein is CASSLNVVRNTEAFF.